This is a list of T cell receptor beta chains from one sample in a study of blood T cell repertoires in COVID-19. The table came from immunoSEQ multiplex PCR; TCRdb's copy has only in-frame clones and leaves some out. The top ten clones hold 6.5% to 9.5% of a sample with tens of thousands of clones, approximately 86% of them seen once. Input material: peripheral blood. The receptors originated from a woman between 65 and 79 years old with acute or convalescent COVID-19. Each CDR3 is given without its conserved first and last residue.

cdr3_length: 13; v_call: TRBV19; cdr3_aa: ASSRGQTSTDTQY
cdr3_length: 12; v_call: TRBV7-6; cdr3_aa: ASSPSDRGYGYT
cdr3_length: 11; v_call: TRBV5-1; cdr3_aa: ASTIGGTYEQY
cdr3_length: 14; v_call: TRBV7-2; cdr3_aa: ASSLAGRGGNQPQH
cdr3_length: 13; v_call: TRBV5-4; cdr3_aa: ASSLVAGGTDTQY
cdr3_length: 13; v_call: TRBV4-2; cdr3_aa: ASSRQFRGTGELF
cdr3_length: 14; v_call: TRBV7-9; cdr3_aa: ASSLVTVLLEETQY
cdr3_length: 14; v_call: TRBV3-1/TRBV3-2; cdr3_aa: ASSQYGGAANEKLF
cdr3_length: 12; v_call: TRBV9; cdr3_aa: ASSVSEVNTEAF
cdr3_length: 12; v_call: TRBV6-5; cdr3_aa: ASSKIGQGVGYT
cdr3_length: 14; v_call: TRBV19; cdr3_aa: ASSTRTGQSSYEQY
cdr3_length: 14; v_call: TRBV5-6; cdr3_aa: ASSLQGAASYNEQF
cdr3_length: 10; v_call: TRBV5-3; cdr3_aa: ARSSGGNEQF
cdr3_length: 12; v_call: TRBV29-1; cdr3_aa: SVAGGTSTDTQY
cdr3_length: 13; v_call: TRBV6-6; cdr3_aa: ASSPMTGGYSPLH
cdr3_length: 10; v_call: TRBV27; cdr3_aa: ASSSPAGEQY
cdr3_length: 14; v_call: TRBV28; cdr3_aa: ASRTTGLAVSYEQY
cdr3_length: 14; v_call: TRBV4-1; cdr3_aa: ASSQNSQGVGNEQF
cdr3_length: 15; v_call: TRBV23-1; cdr3_aa: ASSQLQSRLLGNTIY
cdr3_length: 11; v_call: TRBV5-4; cdr3_aa: ASSLRRGHEQY
cdr3_length: 12; v_call: TRBV10-1; cdr3_aa: ASSTGTSVETQY
cdr3_length: 12; v_call: TRBV18; cdr3_aa: ASSQGQGNEKLF
cdr3_length: 11; v_call: TRBV27; cdr3_aa: ASSSVYNSPLH
cdr3_length: 12; v_call: TRBV28; cdr3_aa: ASSAGQVPYEQY
cdr3_length: 13; v_call: TRBV14; cdr3_aa: ASSQDTGDYSPLH
cdr3_length: 12; v_call: TRBV5-1; cdr3_aa: ASSLQGARNEQF
cdr3_length: 13; v_call: TRBV19; cdr3_aa: ASRKGLAGVYEQY
cdr3_length: 12; v_call: TRBV5-6; cdr3_aa: ASTKLESGNTIY
cdr3_length: 15; v_call: TRBV19; cdr3_aa: ASSNIPTRYSNQPQH
cdr3_length: 12; v_call: TRBV13; cdr3_aa: ASSGDNINYGYT
cdr3_length: 12; v_call: TRBV2; cdr3_aa: ASSDNILPPEAF
cdr3_length: 15; v_call: TRBV21-1; cdr3_aa: ASSDPPGVYSNQPQH
cdr3_length: 11; v_call: TRBV5-1; cdr3_aa: ASSQTGNQPQH
cdr3_length: 12; v_call: TRBV19; cdr3_aa: ASSMIGGNTEAF
cdr3_length: 15; v_call: TRBV15; cdr3_aa: ATRDGRRGRAYNEQF
cdr3_length: 13; v_call: TRBV5-1; cdr3_aa: ASSLALGLNEKLF
cdr3_length: 15; v_call: TRBV28; cdr3_aa: ASSWGGTSGPQETQY
cdr3_length: 12; v_call: TRBV6-5; cdr3_aa: ASSAQGSNQPQH